A single sample gave rise to the 23 T cell receptor beta chains below, sequenced in a study of blood T cell repertoires in COVID-19. Libraries were prepared by immunoSEQ multiplex PCR; TCRdb keeps only in-frame clonotypes and omits some of them. The sample carries about 170,000 clones, 88% recorded once. Sequencing was carried out using peripheral blood. The receptors stem from a man in his forties or fifties who had recovered from COVID-19.

The J gene is TRBJ1-1, the V gene TRBV19; D may be TRBD1 (5 bases). This CDR3 spans 14 amino acids. Trimming removed 3 bases at V and 5 bases at J, with 13 bases between. The germline CDR1 and CDR2 sequences are LNHDA and SQIVND (reference sequence). CDR3 amino acids: CASSIPGVRTEAFF. As DNA, the CDR3 is TGTGCCAGTAGTATCCCGGGGGTTCGAACTGAAGCTTTCTTT.

The J gene is TRBJ1-5, the V gene TRBV2, with unresolved D. The germline CDR1 and CDR2 sequences are SNHLY and FYNNEI. Trimming removed 1 base from V and 4 bases from J, with 5 bases in between. The CDR3 is 13 residues long. For the CDR3, the DNA is TGTGCCAGCAGTGAAGGCAGAAATCAGCCCCAGCATTTT. This gives the protein CASSEGRNQPQHF.

This clone turned up a few times. The chain links TRBV12-2 to TRBJ2-3; TRBD2 is taken as the D call from the table, unchecked against the DNA. TRBV12-2 is deemed a pseudogene. The CDR3 has 17 residues. CDR3 region: CASRLPPDGGGADTQYF. The CDR3, as DNA: TGTGCAAGTCGCTTACCCCCAGACGGGGGGGGAGCAGATACGCAGTATTTT.

This sequence joins TRBV2 and TRBJ1-4; D remains ambiguous. CDR1 and CDR2 from the germline V gene are SNHLY and FYNNEI. This CDR3 region has 13 residues. With 8 bases removed from V and 1 base from J, the gap between germline ends came to 8 bases. The CDR3 bases are TGTGCCAGCGTCAGAGGAACTAATGAAAAACTGTTTTTT. Its translation: CASVRGTNEKLFF.

This rearrangement joins TRBV24-1 to TRBJ2-2; 7 bases are shared with TRBD1. V trimming: 0 bases; J trimming: 0 bases; junction bases outside the gene matches: 3. This CDR3 has 17 amino acids. CDR1 KGHDR and CDR2 SFDVKD come from the germline V gene. Here the CDR3 reads CATSDLHGTANTGELFF. The CDR3 nucleotides are TGTGCCACCAGTGATTTGCACGGGACAGCGAACACCGGGGAGCTGTTTTTT.

This clone has just a few counts. The chain links TRBV27 to TRBJ2-7; 8 nucleotides agree with TRBD1. There are 13 residues in the CDR3. The germline V gene encodes CDR1 MNHEY and CDR2 SMNVEV (reference sequence). J gave up 3 bases and V 5 bases, and 3 bases lay outside the gene matches. The CDR3 DNA reads TGTGCCAGCAGTCCTGGGACAGGCTACGAGCAGTACTTC. Protein product: CASSPGTGYEQYF.

The chain combines TRBV5-4 with TRBJ2-2, with 11 bases that match TRBD2. The length of the CDR3 is 17 residues. V lost 4 bases and J lost 8; bases outside the gene matches: 13. Germline assignment: CDR1 SGHNT and CDR2 YYREEE (reference sequence). The CDR3 DNA sequence: TGTGCCAGCAGCCCCACCCCCCCACTAGCGGGGGCGGGGGAGCTGTTTTTT. It specifies CASSPTPPLAGAGELFF.

This sequence joins TRBV2 and TRBJ2-7, with 7 bases identical to TRBD1. The CDR3 length is 15 residues. The germline V gene encodes CDR1 SNHLY and CDR2 FYNNEI. The J segment lost 3 bases and the V segment lost 7 bases, leaving 12 bases of the junction unmatched. The CDR3 sequence: CASTQGQDILYEQYF. DNA of the CDR3: TGTGCCAGCACACAAGGACAGGATATACTCTACGAGCAGTACTTC.

A remark on this clone: One end of the junction varies from germline; a read error may be responsible. The chain employs TRBV10-3 and TRBJ2-3, with 12 bases aligning to TRBD2. This CDR3 spans 16 amino acids. Germline CDR1 and CDR2: ENHRY and SYGVKD. CDR3 nucleotides: TGTGCCATCAGTGGACTAGCGGGGGCCCCCACAAATACGCAGTATTTT. Encoded protein: CAISGLAGAPTNTQYF.

This sequence joins TRBV7-2 and TRBJ1-1, with TRBD1 matching 10 bases. V lost 5 bases and J lost 4; bases outside the gene matches: 4. Germline V gene sequence: CDR1 SGHTA, CDR2 FQGNSA. There are 14 residues in the CDR3. CDR3 loop: CASSPDRGSTEAFF. The CDR3 DNA reads TGTGCCAGCAGCCCGGACAGGGGGAGCACTGAAGCTTTCTTT.

CDR3 sequence: CAISESTRETQYF. The CDR3 DNA sequence: TGTGCCATCAGTGAGTCGACTCGAGAGACCCAGTACTTC. The J gene is TRBJ2-5, the V gene TRBV10-3, with D uncertain. The CDR3 contains 13 residues. V lost 0 bases to trimming and J lost 4 bases, with 6 bases between them. Germline V CDR1 and CDR2: ENHRY, SYGVKD.

This clone appeared a single time. J is TRBJ2-4 and V is TRBV5-4, with TRBD2 matching over 10 bases. CDR1 and CDR2 (germline): SGHNT, YYREEE (reference sequence). J lost 0 bases, V lost 1 base, and 10 bases had no gene match. This CDR3 contains 19 residues. The CDR3 region is CASSLRLAGAKGAKNIQYF. CDR3 sequence (DNA): TGTGCCAGCAGCTTGCGTCTAGCGGGAGCTAAAGGAGCCAAAAACATTCAGTACTTC.

The V call is TRBV27, the J call TRBJ2-5, with 7 bases matching TRBD2. V lost 5 bases and J lost 5; bases outside the gene matches: 8. The CDR3 extends over 14 amino acids. Germline lookup yields CDR1 MNHEY and CDR2 SMNVEV (reference sequence). The CDR3 DNA is TGTGCCAGCAGTCCTCGACTGGGGGGGGAGACCCAGTACTTC. This translates into CASSPRLGGETQYF.

The chain is built from TRBV16 and TRBJ1-1; TRBD1 aligns across 9 bases. This CDR3 region has 15 residues. CDR1 KGHSY and CDR2 FQNENV come from the germline V gene. The V gene end was trimmed by 0 bases and the J gene end by 8 bases; junction bases not matched to a gene: 7. The CDR3 sequence is CASSQSGTGLEEAFF. The CDR3 nucleotides read TGTGCCAGCAGCCAATCCGGGACAGGGTTGGAGGAAGCTTTCTTT.

The rearrangement uses TRBV18 and TRBJ2-2; D gene ambiguous. Between the trimmed V and J ends, which lost 2 bases and 5 bases, there was a span of 12 bases. The CDR3 has 15 amino acids. Germline V gene sequence: CDR1 KGHSH, CDR2 LQKENI. CDR3 in amino acids: CASSPKEWSTGELFF. The CDR3 coding sequence is TGTGCCAGCTCACCAAAGGAGTGGTCTACCGGGGAGCTGTTTTTT.

This chain's CDR3 is CASSLDRGPREQYF. The CDR3 DNA reads as TGTGCCAGCAGCTTGGACAGGGGCCCACGCGAGCAGTACTTC. This chain uses TRBV5-5 with TRBJ2-7, with TRBD1 identical over 7 bases. The CDR3 extends over 14 amino acids. J gave up 6 bases and V 0 bases, and 6 bases lay outside the gene matches. Germline V gene lookup returns CDR1 SGHKS and CDR2 YYEKEE (reference sequence).

The V gene is TRBV9, the J gene TRBJ2-2; 10 bases line up with TRBD1. Per the germline V gene, CDR1 is SGDLS and CDR2 is YYNGEE. V shed 0 bases, J shed 1 base, and the junction held 12 bases outside the gene matches. The CDR3 extends over 20 amino acids. The CDR3 loop is CASSVVPRQGARGNTGELFF. The CDR3 region has the DNA TGTGCCAGCAGCGTAGTTCCGAGACAGGGGGCGCGGGGGAACACCGGGGAGCTGTTTTTT.

J is TRBJ1-2 and V is TRBV10-2; no clear D. CDR3 length equals 14 residues. The germline V and J ends were trimmed by 0 bases and 1 base, with 6 bases remaining between them. Germline-derived CDR1 and CDR2 are WSHSY and SAAADI. The chain's CDR3 is CASSESYGNYGYTF. The CDR3, as DNA: TGCGCCAGCAGTGAGTCGTACGGTAACTATGGCTACACCTTC.

J is TRBJ1-3 and V is TRBV7-2, with TRBD1 matching over 7 bases. The CDR3 spans 14 residues. Losses at the gene ends were 5 bases for V and 4 bases for J; bases not matched to a gene: 5. Looked up from germline, CDR1 is SGHTA and CDR2 is FQGNSA. The CDR3 loop is CASSAQGSGNTIYF. In DNA form, the CDR3 reads TGTGCCAGCAGCGCACAGGGGAGCGGAAACACCATATATTTT.

The chain links TRBV7-6 to TRBJ2-1; possibly TRBD2 for D (6 bases). The CDR3 loop spans 15 amino acids. Germline CDR1 is SGHVS and CDR2 is FNYEAQ. Trimming shortened V by 4 bases and J by 9 bases, and 19 bases separated the two germline ends. CDR3: CASSSTSASLGEQFF. DNA for the CDR3: TGTGCCAGCAGCTCGACTAGTGCCTCGTTGGGTGAGCAGTTCTTC.

CDR3 in DNA: TGTGCCAGCAGCTCCGGGACAGAAATAAATGAAAAACTGTTTTTT. This encodes CASSSGTEINEKLFF. The V call is TRBV7-3, the J call TRBJ1-4; 7 bases are shared with TRBD1. After removal of 4 bases from V and 5 bases from J, the junction contained 7 bases not matched to a gene. The CDR3 extends over 15 amino acids. CDR1 SGHTA and CDR2 FQGTGA come from the germline V gene.

V gene TRBV6-5 combines with J gene TRBJ2-7, with 9 positions matching TRBD2. V shed 7 bases, J shed 6 bases, and the junction held 13 bases outside the gene matches. Germline assignment: CDR1 MNHEY and CDR2 SVGAGI. This CDR3 has 15 amino acids. The CDR3 loop reads CASTPGGGRVGEQYF. The DNA of the CDR3 is TGTGCCAGCACTCCTGGGGGCGGGAGGGTAGGCGAGCAGTACTTC.

DNA of the CDR3: TGTGCCACCAGCAGAGACAGGGTGGGGAACGAGCAGTACTTC. Its protein product is CATSRDRVGNEQYF. J is TRBJ2-7 and V is TRBV15, with D possibly TRBD1 on 5 matching bases. This CDR3 has 14 amino acids. Looked up from germline, CDR1 is LNHNV and CDR2 is YYDKDF (reference sequence). V was clipped by 0 bases and J by 5 bases, with 11 bases between them.